The 2 T cell receptor beta chains given below trace back to one sample, sequenced in a study of tumor-infiltrating lymphocytes in primary liver carcinoma. The template, 500 ng total RNA, yielded TCR beta cDNA made with a constant-region primer. Each TCR beta library was derived from three nested multiplex PCR rounds that employed slightly modified ARM-PCR. Researchers ran the first two PCR rounds for about 11 cycles each with TRBV1-TRBV30 forward primers and a C-beta reverse primer. Each CDR3 protein gets one entry after TCRdb re-called the multiplex PCR reads with MiXCR. In the table there are around 47,000 distinct CDR3 sequences, roughly 73% of which are singletons. Total RNA and DNA came together from roughly 20-30 mg of bulk tissue without cell sorting. Sequencing input: liver tumor tissue from sampling region 2. Specified subset: tumor region T2, inferior pole. Every receptor here comes from a man between 40 and 49 years old with primary liver carcinoma and hepatitis B virus infection.

A remark on this clonotype: Relative to the germline gene, one junction end is altered; a read error may explain this. The V gene is TRBV7-9, the J gene TRBJ2-7; D ambiguous. In germline, CDR1 is SEHNR, CDR2 FQNEAQ (reference sequence). CDR3 length: 12 residues. CDR3 in DNA: TGTGCCATCAGCCTCGCTCACTACGAGCAGTACTTC. Protein: CAISLAHYEQYF.

With respect to this clonotype: Its ends do not fully match the called genes, so a read error is possible. The V call is TRBV28, the J call TRBJ2-2; D is tentatively TRBD1 or TRBD2 (6 bases each). The CDR3 totals 16 residues. In germline, CDR1 is MDHEN, CDR2 SYDVKM. CDR3 residues: CPSSLLQVGGTGELFF. Here the CDR3 DNA reads TGTCCCAGCAGTTTATTACAGGTCGGGGGCACCGGGGAACTGTTTTTT.